This T cell receptor beta chain was identified in a study of blood T cell repertoires in COVID-19. For the study at large: Some COVID-19 samples were acute and others convalescent; all came from the United States, Italy and Spain. The cDNA or gDNA used as material had been derived from T cells, B-cell-depleted T cells, or PBMCs.

Sequencing was performed with immunoSEQ multiplex PCR; in TCRdb, only in-frame clones are kept and a portion is missing. The data hold roughly 280,000 clones, with about nine tenths observed a single time. Enrollees, about 18 to 89 years old, lived in 24 US areas. In assigning cohorts, the study relied on participant-reported clinical history. Between the trimmed V and J ends, which lost 2 bases and 11 bases, there was a span of 15 bases. The CDR3 contains 13 residues. Germline V gives CDR1 MDHEN, CDR2 SYDVKM. The chain joins TRBV28 to TRBJ1-1; no definite D call. The specimen was PBMCs or T cells enriched from blood (not recorded which). The clonotype comes from a woman aged 60-75 years who had recovered from COVID-19. The CDR3 here is CASSLNQDSWAFF. The CDR3 DNA sequence: TGTGCCAGCAGTTTAAATCAGGATTCTTGGGCTTTCTTT.